Listed below are T cell receptor beta chains from one sample, sequenced in a study of blood T cell repertoires in COVID-19. Profiling relied on immunoSEQ multiplex PCR, and the TCRdb table lists in-frame clones only, not all of them. Of about 190,000 clones listed, around 91% are singletons. What was sequenced was peripheral blood. The receptors derive from a man between 45 and 60 years old with acute or convalescent COVID-19. CDR3s include the opening cysteine and the closing phenylalanine or tryptophan. Each record gives: CDR3 length, clone size, D gene, V gene, J gene, CDR3 DNA, CDR3 protein. A D gene is named only where the DNA matches it firmly. Size tells how often a clone was seen (once, few, many) or the class of an expanded clone, and some rows leave it out.

len: 17
abundance: .
d_gene: TRBD1
v_gene: TRBV6-2/TRBV6-3
j_gene: TRBJ2-2
CDR3nt: TGTGCCAGCAGTTACGCGCCGGGACAGGCAAGCACCGGGGAGCTGTTTTTT
CDR3aa: CASSYAPGQASTGELFF

len: 13
abundance: .
d_gene: .
v_gene: TRBV7-9
j_gene: TRBJ2-2
CDR3nt: TGTGCCGTACGGGAGAGCGGCACCGGGGAGCTGTTTTTT
CDR3aa: CAVRESGTGELFF

len: 21
abundance: .
d_gene: TRBD2
v_gene: TRBV27
j_gene: TRBJ2-3
CDR3nt: TGTGCCAGCAGTTCTGGCGGGCCCCGACTAGCGTACGCACCTAGCACAGATACGCAGTATTTT
CDR3aa: CASSSGGPRLAYAPSTDTQYF

len: 16
abundance: few
d_gene: TRBD1
v_gene: TRBV4-3
j_gene: TRBJ2-2
CDR3nt: TGCGCCAGCAGCTTTAAGGCGTCAGGGGGTGGCGGGGAGCTGTTTTTT
CDR3aa: CASSFKASGGGGELFF

len: 14
abundance: .
d_gene: TRBD1
v_gene: TRBV5-1
j_gene: TRBJ1-2
CDR3nt: TGCGCCAGCAGCTTGTCCGGGACAGGGGTAGGCTACACCTTC
CDR3aa: CASSLSGTGVGYTF

len: 13
abundance: .
d_gene: TRBD2
v_gene: TRBV27
j_gene: TRBJ2-1
CDR3nt: TGTGCCAGCCGTAGCGGGAGTCTCAATGAGCAGTTCTTC
CDR3aa: CASRSGSLNEQFF

len: 17
abundance: .
d_gene: .
v_gene: TRBV4-1
j_gene: TRBJ2-1
CDR3nt: TGCGCCAGCAGCCATTACCCAGGGCGTTCAACCTACAATGAGCAGTTCTTC
CDR3aa: CASSHYPGRSTYNEQFF

len: 14
abundance: .
d_gene: TRBD2
v_gene: TRBV19
j_gene: TRBJ2-2
CDR3nt: TGTGCCAGTGCGCTAGCGGGGCTCACCGGGGAGCTGTTTTTT
CDR3aa: CASALAGLTGELFF

len: 15
abundance: .
d_gene: TRBD1
v_gene: TRBV6-5
j_gene: TRBJ1-4
CDR3nt: TGTGCCAGCAGTTACGCTACAGGGGTCGGTGAAAAACTGTTTTTT
CDR3aa: CASSYATGVGEKLFF

len: 16
abundance: once
d_gene: .
v_gene: TRBV6-1
j_gene: TRBJ1-5
CDR3nt: TGTGCCAGCAGTGATGGGCGGGGAGATAGCAATCAGCCCCAGCATTTT
CDR3aa: CASSDGRGDSNQPQHF

len: 14
abundance: .
d_gene: TRBD1
v_gene: TRBV7-9
j_gene: TRBJ1-5
CDR3nt: TGTGCCAGCAGCCTGGGACAGGGGTACCAGCCCCAGCATTTT
CDR3aa: CASSLGQGYQPQHF

len: 13
abundance: .
d_gene: .
v_gene: TRBV11-2
j_gene: TRBJ1-3
CDR3nt: TGTGCCAGCAGCCTTCATGGGGCCAACACCATATATTTT
CDR3aa: CASSLHGANTIYF

len: 15
abundance: .
d_gene: TRBD1
v_gene: TRBV6-2/TRBV6-3
j_gene: TRBJ1-6
CDR3nt: TGTGCCAGCAGTTACGGGCGACAGGGTTTTTCACCCCTCCACTTT
CDR3aa: CASSYGRQGFSPLHF

len: 17
abundance: few
d_gene: TRBD1
v_gene: TRBV5-5
j_gene: TRBJ1-6
CDR3nt: TGTGCCAGCAGCTTGGGGACAGGGGTCACCTATAATTCACCCCTCCACTTT
CDR3aa: CASSLGTGVTYNSPLHF

len: 17
abundance: .
d_gene: .
v_gene: TRBV15
j_gene: TRBJ1-1
CDR3nt: TGTGCCACCAGCAGAGAACAGGGATCCGCTATGAACACTGAAGCTTTCTTT
CDR3aa: CATSREQGSAMNTEAFF

len: 15
abundance: .
d_gene: TRBD2
v_gene: TRBV5-4
j_gene: TRBJ2-5
CDR3nt: TGTGCCAGCAGCTCTAGCGGGAGGGCCGCGGAGACCCAGTACTTC
CDR3aa: CASSSSGRAAETQYF

len: 15
abundance: .
d_gene: TRBD1
v_gene: TRBV28
j_gene: TRBJ2-3
CDR3nt: TGTGCCAGCAGTTTATGGGGACAGGAGGTTTGGGGAGAGTATTTT
CDR3aa: CASSLWGQEVWGEYF

len: 15
abundance: once
d_gene: TRBD2
v_gene: TRBV10-3
j_gene: TRBJ2-5
CDR3nt: TGTGCCATCAGTGACGAGCGACTAGCGGGAGTGGCCCAGTACTTC
CDR3aa: CAISDERLAGVAQYF

len: 15
abundance: few
d_gene: TRBD1
v_gene: TRBV19
j_gene: TRBJ2-5
CDR3nt: TGTGCCAGTAGTAGGCCGGGACAGGGCCTGGAGACCCAGTACTTC
CDR3aa: CASSRPGQGLETQYF

len: 16
abundance: .
d_gene: TRBD2
v_gene: TRBV4-2
j_gene: TRBJ2-5
CDR3nt: TGTGCCAGCAGTGTCTTGTGGGCGGGGGGAGAAGAGACCCAGTACTTC
CDR3aa: CASSVLWAGGEETQYF

len: 12
abundance: .
d_gene: TRBD1
v_gene: TRBV19
j_gene: TRBJ1-5
CDR3nt: TGTGCCAGTAACAGGGGTGATCAGCCCCAGCATTTT
CDR3aa: CASNRGDQPQHF

len: 16
abundance: .
d_gene: TRBD1
v_gene: TRBV4-3
j_gene: TRBJ2-3
CDR3nt: TGCGCCAGCAGCCAAACAGGACAGGGGAGGGCAGATACGCAGTATTTT
CDR3aa: CASSQTGQGRADTQYF

len: 14
abundance: few
d_gene: .
v_gene: TRBV6-5
j_gene: TRBJ1-1
CDR3nt: TGTGCCAGCAAAGAAGTTGTGGGGGGCACTGAAGCTTTCTTT
CDR3aa: CASKEVVGGTEAFF

len: 15
abundance: .
d_gene: TRBD1
v_gene: TRBV3-1/TRBV3-2
j_gene: TRBJ1-2
CDR3nt: TGTGCCAGCAGCCAAGCAGGGGACAGGGGCGAAGGCTACACCTTC
CDR3aa: CASSQAGDRGEGYTF

len: 15
abundance: .
d_gene: .
v_gene: TRBV18
j_gene: TRBJ2-6
CDR3nt: TGTGCCAGCTCACCTTCGGAGGCTGGGGCCAACGTCCTGACTTTC
CDR3aa: CASSPSEAGANVLTF

len: 19
abundance: .
d_gene: TRBD2
v_gene: TRBV5-4
j_gene: TRBJ2-7
CDR3nt: TGTGCCAGCAGCCCCCGGGGGAGACTAGCGGGAGGTAGTCCCTACGAGCAGTACTTC
CDR3aa: CASSPRGRLAGGSPYEQYF

len: 15
abundance: once
d_gene: .
v_gene: TRBV13
j_gene: TRBJ1-1
CDR3nt: TGTGCCAGCAGCTTGGGGGGGACGGTGAACACTGAAGCTTTCTTT
CDR3aa: CASSLGGTVNTEAFF

len: 16
abundance: .
d_gene: TRBD1
v_gene: TRBV9
j_gene: TRBJ2-1
CDR3nt: TGTGCCAGCAGCTCGAGGACAGGGAGGATTGGCAATGAGCAGTTCTTC
CDR3aa: CASSSRTGRIGNEQFF

len: 14
abundance: few
d_gene: .
v_gene: TRBV19
j_gene: TRBJ1-5
CDR3nt: TGTGCCAGTAGGCGGGACCTCTCCAATCAGCCCCAGCATTTT
CDR3aa: CASRRDLSNQPQHF

len: 14
abundance: once
d_gene: .
v_gene: TRBV24-1
j_gene: TRBJ1-1
CDR3nt: TGTGCCACCAGTGATAGGGGCCGGAACACTGAAGCTTTCTTT
CDR3aa: CATSDRGRNTEAFF

len: 13
abundance: once
d_gene: .
v_gene: TRBV18
j_gene: TRBJ2-3
CDR3nt: TGTGCCAGCTCACCCCTAGACGCAGATACGCAGTATTTT
CDR3aa: CASSPLDADTQYF

len: 17
abundance: .
d_gene: .
v_gene: TRBV30
j_gene: TRBJ1-3
CDR3nt: TGTGCCTGGGAGACAGTCCGTCCCGGTCGGTCTGGAAACACCATATATTTT
CDR3aa: CAWETVRPGRSGNTIYF

len: 15
abundance: .
d_gene: TRBD1
v_gene: TRBV27
j_gene: TRBJ1-1
CDR3nt: TGTGCCAGCAGTTTTTTGAAGGGGGCCAGCACTGAAGCTTTCTTT
CDR3aa: CASSFLKGASTEAFF

len: 16
abundance: .
d_gene: TRBD2
v_gene: TRBV27
j_gene: TRBJ2-1
CDR3nt: TGTGCCAGCAGTTTATATAGCGGGAGGGCCAGGAATGAGCAGTTCTTC
CDR3aa: CASSLYSGRARNEQFF

len: 17
abundance: .
d_gene: .
v_gene: TRBV6-1
j_gene: TRBJ1-4
CDR3nt: TGTGCCAGCAGTGAAATGATATGGACCGGGGGTAATGAAAAACTGTTTTTT
CDR3aa: CASSEMIWTGGNEKLFF

len: 15
abundance: .
d_gene: .
v_gene: TRBV4-2
j_gene: TRBJ2-1
CDR3nt: TGTGCCAGCAGCCAAGATGGTGACAGTTACAATGAGCAGTTCTTC
CDR3aa: CASSQDGDSYNEQFF

len: 11
abundance: .
d_gene: .
v_gene: TRBV29-1
j_gene: TRBJ2-5
CDR3nt: TGCAGCACCGGAGGGATGGGGACCCAGTACTTC
CDR3aa: CSTGGMGTQYF

len: 14
abundance: .
d_gene: .
v_gene: TRBV12-5
j_gene: TRBJ1-1
CDR3nt: TGTGCTAGTGGGGCCGGCGGAATGAACACTGAAGCTTTCTTT
CDR3aa: CASGAGGMNTEAFF

len: 16
abundance: .
d_gene: TRBD2
v_gene: TRBV4-1
j_gene: TRBJ2-7
CDR3nt: TGCGCCAGCAGCCCGGGACTAGCGGGAGGGCCCAGCGAGCAGTACTTC
CDR3aa: CASSPGLAGGPSEQYF

len: 14
abundance: .
d_gene: TRBD1
v_gene: TRBV18
j_gene: TRBJ1-1
CDR3nt: TGTGCCAGCTCACCCGGGACAGGGGGACCTGAAGCTTTCTTT
CDR3aa: CASSPGTGGPEAFF

len: 13
abundance: few
d_gene: .
v_gene: TRBV12-3/TRBV12-4
j_gene: TRBJ1-1
CDR3nt: TGTGCCAGCAGAACATCGGGTAACACTGAAGCTTTCTTT
CDR3aa: CASRTSGNTEAFF

len: 15
abundance: .
d_gene: .
v_gene: TRBV3-1/TRBV3-2
j_gene: TRBJ1-5
CDR3nt: TGTGCCAGCAGCCAAGATTGGGGGGGGCTGCAGCCCCAGCATTTT
CDR3aa: CASSQDWGGLQPQHF

len: 16
abundance: few
d_gene: .
v_gene: TRBV19
j_gene: TRBJ1-5
CDR3nt: TGTGCCAGTAGCGTTAGGGGCGATAATAGCAATCAGCCCCAGCATTTT
CDR3aa: CASSVRGDNSNQPQHF

len: 15
abundance: .
d_gene: TRBD2
v_gene: TRBV10-3
j_gene: TRBJ2-2
CDR3nt: TGTGCCATCAGTGATAGCGGGAGGTACACCGGGGAGCTGTTTTTT
CDR3aa: CAISDSGRYTGELFF

len: 15
abundance: .
d_gene: TRBD2
v_gene: TRBV2
j_gene: TRBJ2-5
CDR3nt: TGTGCCAGCAGTGGAAATCGCGGGGGGGCAGAGACCCAGTACTTC
CDR3aa: CASSGNRGGAETQYF

len: 17
abundance: .
d_gene: .
v_gene: TRBV4-1
j_gene: TRBJ2-7
CDR3nt: TGCGCCAGCAGCCAAGGCCGTTGGCAGGGAAAGGTCCACGAGCAGTACTTC
CDR3aa: CASSQGRWQGKVHEQYF

len: 12
abundance: .
d_gene: .
v_gene: TRBV11-2
j_gene: TRBJ1-1
CDR3nt: TGTGCCAGCAGCTTGAGTAACACTGAAGCTTTCTTT
CDR3aa: CASSLSNTEAFF

len: 16
abundance: .
d_gene: .
v_gene: TRBV4-1
j_gene: TRBJ1-5
CDR3nt: TGCGCCAGCAGCCAAGTGATGGGGCCAGGGAGGCAGCCCCAGCATTTT
CDR3aa: CASSQVMGPGRQPQHF

len: 16
abundance: few
d_gene: TRBD1
v_gene: TRBV7-9
j_gene: TRBJ1-6
CDR3nt: TGTGCCAGCAGCCCGGGACAGGGGGCTACTAATTCACCCCTCCACTTT
CDR3aa: CASSPGQGATNSPLHF

len: 14
abundance: .
d_gene: TRBD1
v_gene: TRBV19
j_gene: TRBJ2-7
CDR3nt: TGTGCCAGTAGTTCCCTGACAGGGGTACACGAGCAGTACTTC
CDR3aa: CASSSLTGVHEQYF

len: 15
abundance: .
d_gene: .
v_gene: TRBV15
j_gene: TRBJ2-7
CDR3nt: TGTGCCACCAGCAGAGATCGGGAGAGAACCTACGAGCAGTACTTC
CDR3aa: CATSRDRERTYEQYF

len: 15
abundance: .
d_gene: TRBD1
v_gene: TRBV7-9
j_gene: TRBJ1-4
CDR3nt: TGTGCCAGCAGCATTGGGACAGGGGGGAATGAAAAACTGTTTTTT
CDR3aa: CASSIGTGGNEKLFF

len: 15
abundance: .
d_gene: TRBD1
v_gene: TRBV3-1/TRBV3-2
j_gene: TRBJ1-2
CDR3nt: TGTGCCAGCAGCCTAAATGGGACAGGGGTTGGCGGCTACACCTTC
CDR3aa: CASSLNGTGVGGYTF

len: 11
abundance: .
d_gene: .
v_gene: TRBV7-8
j_gene: TRBJ2-1
CDR3nt: TGTGCCAGCAGCCGCCAAAATGAGCAGTTCTTC
CDR3aa: CASSRQNEQFF